This TCR beta chain was documented in a study of T cells in Graves' hyperthyroidism and ophthalmopathy (dated by TCRdb to the late 2010s). In terms of the full investigation: Peripheral blood was sampled at the time of initial diagnosis, prior to any treatment. To identify distinguishing TCR V-J signatures, a discovery cohort of about a hundred patients was used, comprising 40 to 45 with Graves' ophthalmopathy and 57 with stable Graves' hyperthyroidism. Thyroid tissue and blood T-cell repertoires from six Graves' hyperthyroidism patients were also compared in the study. For training and testing, the approximately 92 patients in the discovery cohort were randomly divided in a 7:3 ratio. The paper reports TCR Vbeta CDR3 sequencing of some 140 peripheral blood samples: around 41 ophthalmopathy, under 80 hyperthyroidism and around 17 progressor patients. Following sampling, methimazole starting at 30 mg daily was given to hyperthyroidism patients, and high-dose intravenous methylprednisolone was given to ophthalmopathy patients. Prospective prediction of ophthalmopathy was tested in an independent validation cohort consisting of fewer than 20 hyperthyroidism patients and some 16 patients who later progressed to ophthalmopathy. Broader findings and caveats from the paper: Sample size was not statistically predetermined, and blinding of investigators to group allocation was not performed. Ophthalmopathy was separated from stable hyperthyroidism by a 13 V-J signature model, with approximately 86% sensitivity and about 81% specificity obtained in cross-validation and 80%/75% obtained in testing. Most expanded thyroid clonotypes (frequency above 0.001) were also detected in blood, a finding suggesting that blood repertoires may reflect thyroid immune responses. In validation, progression to ophthalmopathy was predicted by the model with 55% to 71% sensitivity and 72% to 80% specificity, a median of about 6.8 months before onset.

Moderately to severely active disease, a Clinical Activity Score of at least 3, a NOSPECS grade of at least 4, and a duration under 3 months were present in ophthalmopathy patients. Patients with uncontrolled infections, other autoimmune diseases, pregnancy or lactation were excluded. Diagnoses were established on the basis of clinical symptoms, serum thyroxine and TRAb, thyroid ultrasound, and orbital computed tomography. PBMCs were separated from approximately 9.9 ml of fresh peripheral blood using Ficoll-Paque density gradient centrifugation. Total RNA was extracted using Trizol reagent, and RNA quality was assessed on an Agilent 2100 Bioanalyzer. The TCR beta CDR3 regions were amplified from RNA transcripts. For the first round of RT-PCR on the TCR CDR3, the HTBI primer set was used together with the Qiagen OneStep RT-PCR kit. Libraries were constructed in a second round of multiplex PCR, after which size selection and purification were performed. Libraries were sequenced paired-end with 100 bp reads on an Illumina HiSeq2000. The study's own analysis went as follows. SOAPnuke was used to process the raw data, throwing out any read that contained adapters or uncalled bases, had a mean Phred below 15, or lacked an exact constant-primer or identifier match. COPE v1.2.5 was used to merge the high-quality paired reads, and each unique nucleotide sequence was defined as a clonotype. Clonotypes were aligned to IMGT TRBV, TRBD and TRBJ reference segments using MiTCR v1.1. Only V-J combinations with frequency above 0.0001, covering about 99% of repertoires, were analysed. A TCS score was defined as the ratio between F50 (clonal expansion) and ExV (chaos), using BLOSUM62-based TCRdist between CDR3 peptides within each V-J. Welch's t-statistics and random forest reduced around 520 V-J features to about 12, which were used in a naive Bayes classifier (R e1071). Through fastp at Q25 and MiXCR, TCRdb rebuilt clones from the public reads, retaining in-frame beta chains. For every CDR3 protein sequence, its rows merge into one entry that carries the most common genes and DNA. The V and J calls and clone size are TCRdb's, not the authors'. This sample has 350,000 to 400,000 distinct CDR3 sequences in its table, and less than 20% of those were observed once. Less than 45% of the sample is held by the ten biggest clonotypes.

The CDR3 contains 14 residues, cysteine and phenylalanine counted. Only the CDR3 portion is preserved as DNA: 42 bases, with reading frame beginning at the first base. V sheds 5 bases and J sheds 9 bases, leaving 17 bases between their ends. Looking up the germline V gene yields CDR1 SGHAT and CDR2 FQNNGV. On this clonotype: Its antigen specificity is not known. No per-base quality is available; no much larger clone lies one base away.

The V and J segments used are TRBV11-2 and TRBJ2-1; no confident D gene assignment can be made. This clonotype was sampled from a man younger than 35 with Graves' ophthalmopathy. The source material was blood. CDR3 reads: CASSQAPNRAEQFF. Read as DNA, the sequence is TGTGCCAGCAGCCAAGCCCCGAACCGGGCTGAGCAGTTCTTC. When the CDR3 is completed using the reference TRBV11-2 and TRBJ2-1 genes on either side, the full variable domain is EAGVAQSPRYKIIEKRQSVAFWCNPISGHATLYWYQQILGQGPKLLIQFQNNGVVDDSQLPKDRFSAERLKGVDSTLKIQPAKLEDSAVYLCASSQAPNRAEQFFGPGTRLTVL.